This TCR beta chain derives from a study of blood T cells in healthy people across ages. Findings and caveats of the study: Diversity was higher, and naive CD4+ cells more numerous, in long-lived donors than in aged donors. It was held that diversity estimates obtained from one million T cells represented underestimates.

A second about 6 to 11 cycle PCR used barcoded and J-beta primers. TCRdb used MiXCR to reprocess the 5' RACE reads, holding one entry per CDR3 protein. This sample has about 900,000 distinct CDR3 sequences; about 48% occur once, and the top ten carry around 15%. The V end lost 2 bases, the J end lost 2 bases, and 10 bases lay between the germline ends. Germline V CDR1 and CDR2: SGHRS, YFSETQ. This CDR3 has 14 amino acids. With regard to this clonotype: Its antigen is not known.

The receptor was derived from a young man in good health. Sequenced sample: blood. The genes are TRBV5-1 and TRBJ1-1; D remains ambiguous. The CDR3 region has the DNA TGCGCCAGCAGCTTCTCTAACAGAAACACTGAAGCTTTCTTT. Protein product: CASSFSNRNTEAFF. The entire variable domain, with the rest obtained from reference TRBV5-1 and TRBJ1-1, is as follows: KAGVTQTPRYLIKTRGQQVTLSCSPISGHRSVSWYQQTPGQGLQFLFEYFSETQRNKGNFPGRFSGRQFSNSRSEMNVSTLELGDSALYLCASSFSNRNTEAFFGQGTRLTVV.